The 21 T cell receptor beta chains below were found in one sample sequenced in a study of cytomegalovirus exposure and HLA in healthy donors. Both 60 Vbeta primers and 13 Jbeta primers went into the PCR. Profiling relied on immunoSEQ multiplex PCR, and the TCRdb table lists in-frame clones only, not all of them. The sample has about 55,000 clones, 65% to 80% seen once; the top ten hold approximately 2.3%. Sequences were obtained from PBMCs. Receptor source: a female donor in good health and CMV-seronegative.

The chain uses TRBV28 and TRBJ1-1; tentatively, D is TRBD1 (5 bases). Trimming pared 2 bases from V and 1 base from J, leaving 5 bases between. CDR3 length: 13 amino acids. Germline V lookup: CDR1 MDHEN, CDR2 SYDVKM. Written as DNA, the CDR3 is TGTGCCAGCAGTTTAAGGGGGAACACTGAAGCTTTCTTT. Protein product: CASSLRGNTEAFF.

The chain couples TRBV7-3 to TRBJ1-2; the match to TRBD1 covers 9 bases. Looked up from germline, CDR1 is SGHTA and CDR2 is FQGTGA. The V and J ends lost 5 bases and 7 bases, in that order; junction bases with no gene match: 14. The CDR3 covers 16 residues. The CDR3 bases are TGTGCCAGCAGCGCCAATCCGGGACAGGGAGCGAGTGGCTACACCTTC. Its protein is CASSANPGQGASGYTF.

V is TRBV27 and J is TRBJ2-1; 8 bases fit TRBD2. CDR1 MNHEY and CDR2 SMNVEV come from the germline V gene (reference sequence). V was clipped by 7 bases and J by 6 bases; unmatched bases: 20. The CDR3 is 18 residues long. Written as DNA, the CDR3 is TGTGCCAGCAAGGATCAGCTGAGAAGCGGGGGAGACCCCAATGAGCAGTTCTTC. It codes for CASKDQLRSGGDPNEQFF.

The gene calls are TRBV5-6 and TRBJ1-1; D might be TRBD1 (6 bases). The V gene's germline CDR1 is SGHDT and CDR2 YYEEEE. The CDR3 is made up of 18 amino acids. V dropped 0 bases and J dropped 0 bases, with 18 bases sitting between them. The CDR3 spells CASSLGVDRLLMNTEAFF. The CDR3 nucleotides are TGTGCCAGCAGCTTGGGTGTTGACAGGCTCCTTATGAACACTGAAGCTTTCTTT. The variable domain in full, completed from reference TRBV5-6 and TRBJ1-1, reads DAGVTQSPTHLIKTRGQQVTLRCSPKSGHDTVSWYQQALGQGPQFIFQYYEEEERQRGNFPDRFSGHQFPNYSSELNVNALLLGDSALYLCASSLGVDRLLMNTEAFFGQGTRLTVV.

The chain combines TRBV19 with TRBJ2-5; TRBD2 matches 13 bases. V lost 8 bases and J lost 2; bases outside the gene matches: 2. This CDR3 region has 14 residues. The germline CDR1 and CDR2 sequences are LNHDA and SQIVND (reference sequence). This CDR3 is CASRLAGGQETQYF. In nucleotides, the CDR3 is TGTGCCAGTCGACTAGCGGGGGGACAAGAGACCCAGTACTTC. Drawing the rest from reference TRBV19 and TRBJ2-5, the complete variable domain is DGGITQSPKYLFRKEGQNVTLSCEQNLNHDAMYWYRQDPGQGLRLIYYSQIVNDFQKGDIAEGYSVSREKKESFPLTVTSAQKNPTAFYLCASRLAGGQETQYFGPGTRLLVL.

The chain couples TRBV28 to TRBJ1-5, with 9 nucleotides matching TRBD1. Germline V gene data show CDR1 as MDHEN and CDR2 as SYDVKM. Trimming took 7 bases from V and 0 from J; bases not matched to a gene: 7. This CDR3 spans 16 amino acids. Here the CDR3 DNA reads TGTGCCAGCACCTTGACAGGGGGTAATAGCAATCAGCCCCAGCATTTT. This codes for CASTLTGGNSNQPQHF.

This chain joins TRBV27 and TRBJ1-5; TRBD1 might be the D (5 bases). Between the trimmed V and J ends, which lost 1 base and 6 bases, there was a span of 10 bases. Germline CDR1 reads MNHEY; CDR2 reads SMNVEV (reference sequence). The CDR3 has 14 amino acids. The DNA for the CDR3 is TGTGCCAGCAGTTTATTCCAGGGTAGTCAGCCCCAGCATTTT. Protein product: CASSLFQGSQPQHF.

The V gene is TRBV11-2, the J gene TRBJ2-1; TRBD2 matches 12 bases. The CDR3 runs to 15 residues. V shed 3 bases, J shed 9 bases, and the junction held 6 bases outside the gene matches. Germline V gene data show CDR1 as SGHAT and CDR2 as FQNNGV. The CDR3 spells CASSFRLAGEPEQFF. The DNA of the CDR3 is TGTGCCAGCAGCTTCCGACTAGCGGGAGAGCCTGAGCAGTTCTTC.

Note on this clone: The sample has other DNA sequences that encode this CDR3 too. The chain carries TRBV7-3 and TRBJ2-1; 8 nucleotides match TRBD2. Germline CDR1 and CDR2: SGHTA and FQGTGA. CDR3 length: 16 amino acids. With 5 bases clipped from V and 4 bases from J, the junction kept 10 bases outside the gene matches. CDR3: CASSPYGGGIYNEQFF. In nucleotides, the CDR3 is TGTGCCAGCAGCCCCTACGGCGGGGGGATATACAATGAGCAGTTCTTC. Combining the CDR3 with reference TRBV7-3 and TRBJ2-1 gives the whole variable domain GAGVSQTPSNKVTEKGKYVELRCDPISGHTALYWYRQSLGQGPEFLIYFQGTGAADDSGLPNDRFFAVRPEGSVSTLKIQRTERGDSAVYLCASSPYGGGIYNEQFFGPGTRLTVL.

The table lists this clone with a count of one. This chain joins TRBV4-3 and TRBJ2-1, with 7 positions matching TRBD1. This CDR3 region has 15 residues. Per the germline V gene, CDR1 is LGHNA and CDR2 is YSLEER. V was pared by 0 bases and J by 4 bases, with 3 bases of the junction left unmatched. Here the CDR3 reads CASSQEGDSYNEQFF. DNA of the CDR3: TGCGCCAGCAGCCAAGAGGGGGACAGTTACAATGAGCAGTTCTTC.

The V gene is TRBV7-3, the J gene TRBJ2-3; 11 nucleotides match TRBD2. This CDR3 region has 18 residues. Per the germline V gene, CDR1 is SGHTA and CDR2 is FQGTGA. V shed 4 bases and J 2 bases; nucleotides not matched to a gene: 11. CDR3 DNA sequence: TGTGCCAGCAGCTCCGGACTAGCGGGTCCGAAATACACAGATACGCAGTATTTT. Its protein product is CASSSGLAGPKYTDTQYF.

This rearrangement joins TRBV6-5 to TRBJ2-7, with D tentatively TRBD1 (7 bases). Trimming removed 6 bases from V and 7 bases from J, with 19 bases in between. The CDR3 loop spans 14 amino acids. Germline CDR1 reads MNHEY; CDR2 reads SVGAGI. The CDR3 DNA follows: TGTGCCAGCAGAGCCAGAGACAGGGCGGGGGAGCAGTACTTC. It is translated as CASRARDRAGEQYF.

The chain carries TRBV4-1 and TRBJ2-2; perhaps TRBD2 as D (6 bases). Trimming took 0 bases from V and 1 from J, leaving 15 bases between them. Germline V CDR1 and CDR2: MGHRA, YSYEKL. This CDR3 is built from 18 residues. The CDR3 sequence: CASSQDQWGELNTGELFF. CDR3 nucleotides: TGCGCCAGCAGCCAAGATCAGTGGGGGGAACTGAACACCGGGGAGCTGTTTTTT.

This rearrangement joins TRBV19 to TRBJ2-4, with 11 bases that match TRBD1. Germline CDR1 is LNHDA and CDR2 is SQIVND (reference sequence). The CDR3 totals 20 residues. V shed 4 bases and J 2 bases; nucleotides not matched to a gene: 16. The CDR3 DNA follows: TGTGCCAGTAGTAGGCCCCAAGGGACAGGGGGAAGGGGAACCAAAAACATTCAGTACTTC. This codes for CASSRPQGTGGRGTKNIQYF.

This clone appeared a single time. This chain links TRBV7-6 with TRBJ2-6, with 8 bases fitting TRBD1. Germline-derived CDR1 and CDR2 are SGHVS and FNYEAQ. The CDR3 extends over 16 amino acids. V lost 1 base, J lost 4 bases, and 3 bases stayed unmatched. The chain's CDR3 is CASSLGQGAGANVLTF. CDR3 DNA sequence: TGTGCCAGCAGCTTAGGGCAGGGGGCCGGGGCCAACGTCCTGACTTTC.

This rearrangement joins TRBV10-3 to TRBJ1-1, with 7 bases identical to TRBD1. Losses at the gene ends were 4 bases for V and 1 base for J; bases not matched to a gene: 9. There are 16 residues in the CDR3. Germline V CDR1 and CDR2: ENHRY, SYGVKD. In DNA form, the CDR3 reads TGTGCCATCAGTGCCTTGTCAGGGGGGCAGAACACTGAAGCTTTCTTT. Its protein is CAISALSGGQNTEAFF.

This chain connects TRBV7-9 to TRBJ1-1; D possibly corresponds to TRBD1 (5 bases). The V gene's germline CDR1 is SEHNR and CDR2 FQNEAQ (reference sequence). The CDR3 spans 14 residues. Trimming cost V 5 bases and J 8 bases, with 18 bases left between them. CDR3 sequence reads: CASSRPRGQVEAFF. The CDR3, as DNA: TGTGCCAGCAGCCGCCCTCGTGGACAAGTCGAAGCTTTCTTT.

This chain links TRBV5-6 with TRBJ2-5, with TRBD2 matching over 13 bases. The CDR3 sequence is 17 residues long. CDR1 SGHDT and CDR2 YYEEEE come from the germline V gene. V was pared by 3 bases and J by 5 bases, with 10 bases of the junction left unmatched. The CDR3 sequence is CASSSHTGLAGSETQYF. DNA of the CDR3: TGTGCCAGCAGCTCGCACACGGGACTAGCGGGGAGTGAGACCCAGTACTTC.

The gene calls are TRBV11-2 and TRBJ2-5; maybe TRBD1 (5 bases). Trimming took 1 base from V and 0 from J, leaving 9 bases between them. The CDR3 runs to 15 residues. The germline V gene has CDR1 SGHAT and CDR2 FQNNGV. In nucleotides, the CDR3 is TGTGCCAGCAGCTTAGGCCTACAGGACCAAGAGACCCAGTACTTC. Its translation is CASSLGLQDQETQYF.

Comment on this clone: One junction end disagrees with the germline gene, perhaps due to a read error. This chain connects TRBV2 to TRBJ1-6; D remains unclear. The V gene's germline CDR1 is SNHLY and CDR2 FYNNEI. This CDR3 is built from 13 residues. CDR3 bases: TGTGCCAGCAGTGATTCCCCTAATTCCCCCCTCCACTTT. Protein product: CASSDSPNSPLHF.

The chain uses TRBV5-4 and TRBJ1-2, with D possibly TRBD1 on 6 matching bases. Germline V CDR1 and CDR2: SGHNT, YYREEE (reference sequence). The CDR3 runs to 14 residues. Trimming removed 4 bases from V and 5 bases from J, with 15 bases in between. The CDR3 DNA reads as TGTGCCAGCAGCGAACAGGGCACTTTTTATGGCTACACCTTC. Translating it yields CASSEQGTFYGYTF.